This T cell receptor beta chain was documented in a study of T cell therapy product for transplant patients (dated by TCRdb to the late 2010s). A note on the overall study: The wider healthy donor group comprised approximately 20 individuals, around ten male and 9 female, aged about 22 to 81 years, in Berlin, Germany. To assess clonal composition, the researchers compared the TCRbeta repertoires of CMV-specific T-cell products that were either rapamycin-treated or untreated, with both kinds coming from the same donors. The study developed a next-generation autologous adoptive antiviral T-cell product for immunosuppressed solid organ transplant patients, using CMV as the model virus. Expansion media were supplemented with either IL-7 and IL-15 at roughly 10 ng/ml or IL-2 at around 46 U/ml. Healthy donors (n = 3) were included in the TCRbeta repertoire analysis of rapamycin-treated and untreated products.

To note about this clone: Its antigen remains undetermined. Base qualities are not at hand, and no much larger clone is one base apart.

What the work shows at the level of the full study, not this receptor alone: It was suggested by the authors that the increased clonal diversity in Rapa-TCPs may reflect survival of low-frequency clones and preferential expansion of central memory T cells. Compared with untreated products, rapamycin-treated products had a more diverse, less clonal TCRbeta repertoire and more distinct clones. Paired products from the same donor had many clones in common, while repertoires from different donors did not overlap. About 63% of the repertoire was covered by the top 10 clones in rapamycin-treated products, versus about 91% in untreated products.

Genomic DNA was extracted with an AllPrep DNA/RNA Kit and TCRbeta CDR3 regions were amplified with the immunoSEQ hsTCRb Kit. As for the authors' bioinformatics: Productive rearrangements were in-frame CDR3 nucleotide sequences without stop codons, analyzed in immunoSEQ Analyzer 3.0. Clonality was computed from productive entropy normalized to the number of productive rearrangements, and sample overlap was measured with the Morisita index. In TCRdb, the immuneACCESS table is reduced to in-frame sequences with V and J assigned. These tables do not hold every clone; where another copy was compared, an unresolved V gene accounts for under half, and the others remain unexplained. Clone size and V and J calls were adopted from that table, with D and trimming inferred from the DNA. This sample gives about 440 clones in total; around 64% of them show up just once. About 90% of the sample is held by the ten biggest clonotypes.

This sample label expresses: 20 to 25 nM rapamycin added during CMV-specific T-cell product expansion (Rapa-TCP). This sample's label refers to: CMVpp65/IE-1-reactive T cells enriched by IFNgamma capture and expanded in vitro. PBMCs were stimulated for 5 to 7 hours with overlapping CMV pp65 and IE-1 peptide pools, with each pool at approximately 0.5 ug/ml. IFNgamma-producing CMV-stimulated cells were positively selected with the IFNgamma Secretion Assay-Cell Enrichment and Detection Kit (Miltenyi Biotec). Enriched IFNgamma+ cells were cultured with irradiated autologous feeders plus either IL-7/IL-15 or IL-2 for approximately 20 days. To provide enough cells for different cell sorting steps, buffy coats were used from about 15% of the 19 healthy donors. Biocoll density gradient centrifugation was the method used to isolate peripheral blood mononuclear cells. Healthy donor buffy coats were obtained from DRK.

Deletion took 0 bases off V and 6 bases off J, with a span of 9 bases between the germline ends. From cysteine to phenylalanine, the CDR3 is 13 amino acids long. Of all the DNA, just the CDR3 is kept, 39 bases in frame from base 1. From a lookup of the germline V gene, CDR1 and CDR2 are MNHEY and SVGAGI. The sequencing input was a sorted cell population cultured from PBMCs. The clonotype was recovered from an adult in good health. The rearranged chain carries TRBV6-5 and TRBJ2-7; there is no confident call for the D gene. CDR3 region: CASSYSRVREQYF. In nucleotide form, the sequence is TGTGCCAGCAGTTACTCTCGAGTTCGCGAGCAGTACTTC.